This T cell receptor beta chain was sequenced during a study of cytomegalovirus exposure and HLA in healthy donors. Study results and caveats: Accurate HLA-A and HLA-B prediction from TCR beta sequences was reported for most subjects.

PCR involved 60 Vbeta and 13 Jbeta primers. Repertoires were generated with immunoSEQ multiplex PCR, while TCRdb's copy carries only in-frame clones and drops some. The sample lists 120,000 or so clones; roughly a tenth were seen once. As for this clone: Antigen specificity is unknown.

The TCR sequence derives from a woman aged 18-29 years in good health and CMV-seropositive. Sequenced material: PBMCs.

CDR3 coding DNA: TGTGCCAGCAGCTTAAAAGCTGACACAGATACGCAGTATTTT. It codes for CASSLKADTDTQYF. This chain connects TRBV7-3 to TRBJ2-3; no reliable D call. V lost 1 base, J lost 2 bases, and 7 bases lay in between. CDR3 length: 14 residues. Germline CDR1 is SGHTA and CDR2 is FQGTGA.